The 29 T cell receptor beta chains reported below all come from one sample, sequenced in a study of T cell clonality in common variable immunodeficiency. Whole-study results and caveats: In common variable immunodeficiency, TCR beta chains reportedly carried fewer deletions and N-nucleotide insertions.

These receptors have no known antigen. Clones were read by immunoSEQ multiplex PCR, and TCRdb kept only the in-frame ones, dropping some. The sample holds about 32,000 clones, and no clone turns up only once. The specimen sequenced was peripheral blood mononuclear cells. These receptors were taken from a human donor with common variable immunodeficiency.

The table lists this clone with a few counts. The CDR3 DNA, read in part, is TGTGCCAGTAGTATTGGGCTCTACAATGAG. This encodes CASSIGLYNE. The whole CDR3 sequence reads CASSIGLYNEQFF. J is TRBJ2-1 and V is TRBV19; D gene uncertain. The DNA ends 3 residues before the CDR3 does, and the rest of the CDR3 is filled in from the germline J gene. The V gene lost 3 bases and the J gene lost 3 bases, with 6 bases spanning the gap. Germline assignment: CDR1 LNHDA and CDR2 SQIVND (reference sequence). The CDR3 is 13 residues long.

Of note for this clone: The read comes to an end 3 residues before the CDR3 does, leaving the germline J gene to fill in the end. The chain couples TRBV7-9 to TRBJ1-2; 8 nucleotides line up with TRBD1. CDR1 is SEHNR and CDR2 is FQNEAQ in the germline V gene (reference sequence). The V segment lost 2 bases and the J segment 6 bases; nucleotides outside the gene matches: 5. The CDR3 loop spans 14 amino acids. Here the CDR3 reads CASSLRTRGHGYTF. The sequenced part of the CDR3 DNA is TGTGCCAGCAGCTTAAGGACCAGGGGGCATGGC.

The covered CDR3 bases are TGTGCCAGCAGTTACAGGGGTATTCCAGAGACC. Translation: CASSYRGIPET. The whole CDR3 sequence reads CASSYRGIPETQYF. The genes are TRBV6-2 or TRBV6-3 and TRBJ2-5; D is perhaps TRBD1 (5 bases). Read coverage stops 3 residues before the CDR3 terminus; the germline J gene supplies the remainder. V lost 2 bases, J lost 4 bases, and 11 bases lay in between. The V gene's germline CDR1 is MNHEY and CDR2 SVGEGT. The CDR3 is 14 residues long.

This clone was detected a few times. From the germline J gene comes the end of the CDR3, since the read stops 3 residues before it. The V call is TRBV19, the J call TRBJ2-2; possibly TRBD1 for D (6 bases). Germline V CDR1 and CDR2: LNHDA, SQIVND (reference sequence). The V and J ends lost 5 bases and 4 bases respectively, with 14 bases between them. The CDR3 runs 15 residues. Incomplete CDR3 DNA: TGTGCCAGTAGTCCCAGGGGATGGAGCACCGGGGAG. As protein: CASSPRGWSTGE. The CDR3 in its entirety is CASSPRGWSTGELFF.

This clone was seen a few times. The read ends 3 residues before the CDR3 terminus; that terminus is restored from the germline J gene. V gene TRBV18 combines with J gene TRBJ1-2; 8 bases match TRBD1. Germline lookup yields CDR1 KGHSH and CDR2 LQKENI. The CDR3 contains 14 residues. V dropped 0 bases and J dropped 7; count of bases not matched to a gene: 4. Here the CDR3 reads CASSPPSQGAGYTF. The covered CDR3 bases are TGTGCCAGCTCACCACCGTCCCAGGGGGCTGGC. Combining the CDR3 with reference TRBV18 and TRBJ1-2 gives the whole variable domain NAGVMQNPRHLVRRRGQEARLRCSPMKGHSHVYWYRQLPEEGLKFMVYLQKENIIDESGMPKERFSAEFPKEGPSILRIQQVVRGDSAAYFCASSPPSQGAGYTFGSGTRLTVV.

A note on this clone: The missing CDR3 end, 3 residues past where the read stops, is filled in from the germline J gene. The V and J genes are TRBV19 and TRBJ2-7, with D perhaps matching TRBD1 (5 bases). The germline V gene has CDR1 LNHDA and CDR2 SQIVND (reference sequence). Between the trimmed V and J ends, which lost 10 bases and 1 base, there was a span of 14 bases. The CDR3 is 13 residues long. The CDR3: CANRTFESYEQYF. CDR3 DNA, as far as it was read: TGTGCCAACAGGACATTTGAATCCTACGAG. Full variable domain (remainder filled in from reference TRBV19 and TRBJ2-7): DGGITQSPKYLFRKEGQNVTLSCEQNLNHDAMYWYRQDPGQGLRLIYYSQIVNDFQKGDIAEGYSVSREKKESFPLTVTSAQKNPTAFYLCANRTFESYEQYFGPGTRLTVT.

Worth noting for this clone: The observed sequence ends 3 residues before the CDR3 terminus, with the missing tail filled in from the germline J gene. This rearrangement joins TRBV7-2 to TRBJ1-4; D is possibly TRBD1 (6 bases). The CDR3 is 14 amino acids. V lost 6 bases to trimming and J lost 7 bases, with 15 bases between them. Germline CDR1 reads SGHTA; CDR2 reads FQGNSA. The sequenced CDR3 bases are TGTGCCAGCAGGCTAGCCAGGGGCAGTGAAAAA. Its protein product is CASRLARGSEK. The CDR3 in its entirety is CASRLARGSEKLFF.

This clone was recorded a few times. The sample has other DNA sequences that encode this CDR3 too. CDR3 loop: CASSPPGGPQHF. The sequenced CDR3 bases are TGTGCCAGCAGCCCGCCGGGGGGGCCC. The chain links TRBV7-2 to TRBJ1-5; D is possibly TRBD1 (5 bases). The CDR3 goes on 3 residues after the read ends, and that part is filled in from the germline J gene. Trimming stripped 5 bases from V and 9 bases from J, with 11 bases between. Germline V CDR1 and CDR2: SGHTA, FQGNSA. The CDR3 is made up of 12 amino acids.

This clone was counted at least ten times. Sequencing ends 3 residues short of the CDR3 end; the germline J gene provides the rest. The gene calls are TRBV7-6 and TRBJ2-5; TRBD1 matches 8 bases. Germline trimming cut 4 bases from V and 5 bases from J; bases unmatched to any gene: 6. The CDR3 covers 14 residues. The V gene's germline CDR1 is SGHVS and CDR2 FNYEAQ. The sequenced CDR3 bases are TGTGCCAGCAGCTCTCAGGGGGCTCGGGAGACC. Its translation: CASSSQGARET. From start to end, the CDR3 is CASSSQGARETQYF.

This clone was seen only a few times. From the germline J gene comes the end of the CDR3, since the read stops 3 residues before it. The V call is TRBV20-1, the J call TRBJ2-1; 10 bases match TRBD1. V shed 4 bases, J shed 9 bases, and the junction held 12 bases outside the gene matches. Looked up from germline, CDR1 is DFQATT and CDR2 is SNEGSKA (reference sequence). The CDR3 runs to 15 residues. The chain's CDR3 is CSAINSDRGLSEQFF. The sequenced part of the CDR3 DNA is TGCAGTGCTATTAACTCCGACAGGGGGCTTAGTGAG.

This clone was detected a few times. The read ends 3 residues early relative to the CDR3; the germline J gene fills the gap. The chain employs TRBV7-9 and TRBJ1-3, with D possibly matching TRBD1 (6 bases). CDR1 is SEHNR, CDR2 FQNEAQ, per germline (reference sequence). Trimming removed 4 bases from V and 4 bases from J, with 14 bases in between. This CDR3 has 15 residues. This CDR3 reads CASSSFTGQGNTIYF. The part of the CDR3 DNA that was read is TGTGCCAGCAGCTCCTTTACAGGGCAGGGAAACACC.

This clone has just a few counts. The read is 3 residues too short to cover the CDR3 end, so that end is filled in from the germline J gene. The rearrangement joins TRBV10-3 to TRBJ2-1; the D gene is possibly TRBD1 (6 bases). The CDR3 runs 14 residues. Germline CDR1 and CDR2: ENHRY and SYGVKD. Trimming took off 6 bases at V and 0 bases at J, with 9 bases between the two ends. CDR3: CAIREGGSYNEQFF. The DNA read from the CDR3 is TGTGCCATCAGGGAAGGGGGCTCCTACAATGAG.

This clone was seen only a few times. The read stops 3 residues short of the end of the CDR3; the missing end is completed from the germline J gene. This chain joins TRBV19 and TRBJ2-5; 7 bases agree with TRBD1. The CDR3 covers 19 residues. V lost 4 bases and J lost 1; bases outside the gene matches: 18. CDR1 and CDR2 from the germline V gene are LNHDA and SQIVND (reference sequence). Partial CDR3 DNA: TGTGCCAGTAGTACATATCTCACAGACAGGGTCATTCCCCAAGAGACC. It codes for CASSTYLTDRVIPQET. The CDR3 in full is CASSTYLTDRVIPQETQYF.

This clone has a count of ten or more. The CDR3 is CSATLAGGIDTQYF. CDR3 DNA (partial): TGCAGTGCTACGCTAGCGGGGGGAATAGATACG. This chain uses TRBV20-1 with TRBJ2-3, with 11 nucleotides matching TRBD2. The read comes to an end 3 residues before the CDR3 does, leaving the germline J gene to fill in the end. From germline, CDR1 is DFQATT and CDR2 SNEGSKA (reference sequence). Trimming cost V 4 bases and J 5 bases; bases outside gene matches: 5. The CDR3 has 14 residues.

This clone was seen at least ten times. The read ends 3 residues early relative to the CDR3; the germline J gene fills the gap. The chain is built from TRBV20-1 and TRBJ2-2, with D perhaps TRBD2 (5 bases). CDR1 and CDR2 from the germline V gene are DFQATT and SNEGSKA (reference sequence). The CDR3 spans 14 residues. Between the trimmed V and J ends, which lost 5 bases and 5 bases, there was a span of 15 bases. This CDR3 reads CSALQPTGTGELFF. The DNA read from the CDR3 is TGCAGTGCTTTACAACCCACGGGGACCGGGGAG.

There are a few counts of this clone. The DNA ends 3 residues before the CDR3 does, and the rest of the CDR3 is filled in from the germline J gene. The chain is built from TRBV5-1 and TRBJ2-7, with 7 bases matching TRBD1. Germline trimming cut 4 bases from V and 2 bases from J; bases unmatched to any gene: 3. The length of the CDR3 is 13 residues. Per the germline V gene, CDR1 is SGHRS and CDR2 is YFSETQ. The CDR3 protein is CASSRDSPYEQYF. The sequenced part of the CDR3 DNA is TGCGCCAGCAGCCGGGACAGCCCCTACGAG.

As to this clone: Read data end 3 residues before the CDR3 end; the end is taken from the germline J gene. The rearrangement links TRBV19 to TRBJ1-2, with TRBD1 matching 7 bases. Germline values: CDR1 LNHDA, CDR2 SQIVND (reference sequence). The CDR3 loop spans 15 amino acids. Losses at the gene ends were 4 bases for V and 7 bases for J; bases not matched to a gene: 12. CDR3 region: CASSTLTGRLSGYTF. The CDR3 DNA, read in part, is TGTGCCAGTAGTACCCTGACAGGGCGTCTTAGTGGC. Full variable domain (remainder filled in from reference TRBV19 and TRBJ1-2): DGGITQSPKYLFRKEGQNVTLSCEQNLNHDAMYWYRQDPGQGLRLIYYSQIVNDFQKGDIAEGYSVSREKKESFPLTVTSAQKNPTAFYLCASSTLTGRLSGYTFGSGTRLTVV.

A few counts support this clone. The read falls 3 residues short of the CDR3 end, and the missing part is taken from the germline J gene. The chain uses TRBV11-3 and TRBJ2-5; the D gene is possibly TRBD2 (6 bases). V was cut by 8 bases and J by 5 bases, with 12 bases left in between. CDR3 size: 12 residues. The germline V gene has CDR1 SGHNT and CDR2 YENEEA. The part of the CDR3 DNA that was read is TGTGCCAGCTCCCGGGGGTCGGAGACC. This encodes CASSRGSET. The complete CDR3 protein is CASSRGSETQYF. The variable domain in full, completed from reference TRBV11-3 and TRBJ2-5, reads EAGVVQSPRYKIIEKKQPVAFWCNPISGHNTLYWYLQNLGQGPELLIRYENEEAVDDSQLPKDRFSAERLKGVDSTLKIQPAELGDSAVYLCASSRGSETQYFGPGTRLLVL.

In its sample, this clone was seen many times. Read coverage stops 3 residues before the CDR3 terminus; the germline J gene supplies the remainder. The chain joins TRBV4-2 to TRBJ1-3; D possibly corresponds to TRBD1 (6 bases). Germline CDR1 and CDR2: LGHNA and YNFKEQ. The CDR3 consists of 21 residues. V dropped 4 bases and J dropped 0 bases, with 28 bases sitting between them. CDR3 bases read: TGTGCCAGCAGCCCCCCCCCAGGGACACTAAAAAGGGGCCCCTCTGGAAACACC. This translates into CASSPPPGTLKRGPSGNT. The whole CDR3 reads CASSPPPGTLKRGPSGNTIYF.

This clone was counted ten times or more. Sequencing ends 3 residues short of the CDR3 end; the germline J gene provides the rest. The rearrangement uses TRBV7-3 and TRBJ2-3; 9 bases line up with TRBD2. The CDR3 is made up of 15 amino acids. Germline V gives CDR1 SGHTA, CDR2 FQGTGA. J was trimmed by 3 bases and V by 2 bases; bases with no gene match: 3. The sequenced part of the CDR3 DNA is TGTGCCAGCAGCTTAGCGGGGGGGAGGACAGATACG. Amino acid sequence: CASSLAGGRTDT. The CDR3 in its entirety is CASSLAGGRTDTQYF.

This clone was detected many times. The read ends 3 residues early relative to the CDR3; the germline J gene fills the gap. This chain links TRBV3-1 (or the pseudogene TRBV3-2) with TRBJ2-7; TRBD2 is a possible D gene (5 bases). V was clipped by 4 bases and J by 5 bases, with 18 bases between them. This CDR3 has 15 amino acids. Germline assignment: CDR1 LGHDT and CDR2 YNNKEL (reference sequence). CDR3 DNA (partial): TGTGCCAGCAGCCCGCGAGAACTAGTCGTCCACGAG. Translating it yields CASSPRELVVHE. The CDR3 reads in full as CASSPRELVVHEQYF.

The table lists this clone with many counts. The CDR3 region is CASSDHPWTSGGVYNEQFF. Incomplete CDR3 DNA: TGTGCCAGCAGTGACCATCCCTGGACTAGCGGGGGGGTCTACAATGAG. The chain carries TRBV6-4 and TRBJ2-1; 15 bases agree with TRBD2. The CDR3 goes on 3 residues after the read ends, and that part is filled in from the germline J gene. CDR3 length equals 19 residues. The V and J ends lost 2 bases and 3 bases, in that order; junction bases with no gene match: 8. The V gene's germline CDR1 is MRHNA and CDR2 SNTAGT.

A note on this clone: The read finishes 3 residues shy of the CDR3 end, and the germline J gene is used to complete it. The V call is TRBV6-2 or TRBV6-3, the J call TRBJ1-6; no clear D gene. Trimming left V 7 bases short and J 7 bases short, with 17 bases between. This CDR3 spans 15 amino acids. The germline CDR1 and CDR2 sequences are MNHEY and SVGEGT. The CDR3 sequence: CASKLEQRQNSPLHF. The sequenced part of the CDR3 DNA is TGTGCCAGCAAACTGGAGCAGAGACAAAATTCACCC.

Of note for this clone: The read terminates 3 residues before the CDR3 end, so the remaining end is supplied by the germline J gene. The V call is TRBV7-9, the J call TRBJ1-2; tentatively, D is TRBD1 (6 bases). The CDR3 has 15 amino acids. CDR1 and CDR2 (germline): SEHNR, FQNEAQ (reference sequence). Trimming removed 2 bases from V and 4 bases from J, with 14 bases in between. The chain's CDR3 is CASSLLNRVGYGYTF. CDR3 bases read: TGTGCCAGCAGCTTATTGAACAGGGTGGGCTATGGC.

This clone appeared many times. The covered CDR3 bases are TGCAGTGTCCTAGGAGATGTGCGAGAAAAA. Its translation: CSVLGDVREK. The CDR3, in full, reads CSVLGDVREKLFF. The chain joins TRBV20-1 to TRBJ1-4; unclear D gene. The read gets to within 3 residues of the CDR3 end, and the germline J gene fills in the rest. The length of the CDR3 is 13 residues. Germline CDR1 reads DFQATT; CDR2 reads SNEGSKA (reference sequence). V lost 7 bases and J lost 8, with 17 bases in between.

This clone was picked up a small number of times. The read ends 3 residues before the CDR3 terminus; that terminus is restored from the germline J gene. This chain connects TRBV7-2 to TRBJ1-1; D might be TRBD1 (6 bases). Trimming pared 5 bases from V and 7 bases from J, leaving 14 bases between. Germline V gives CDR1 SGHTA, CDR2 FQGNSA. This CDR3 is built from 13 residues. Here the CDR3 reads CASSPSGQIEAFF. Incomplete CDR3 DNA: TGTGCCAGCAGCCCCAGCGGACAGATTGAA.

In the case of this clone: The read ends 3 residues before the CDR3 terminus; that terminus is restored from the germline J gene. The chain couples TRBV6-1 to TRBJ2-7; possible D gene TRBD1, 5 bases. Germline V gene sequence: CDR1 MNHNS, CDR2 SASEGT. The germline V and J ends were trimmed by 2 bases and 0 bases, with 11 bases remaining between them. The CDR3 extends over 15 amino acids. The CDR3: CASSERQHFSYEQYF. CDR3 bases read: TGTGCCAGCAGTGAAAGACAGCATTTCTCCTACGAG.

This clone was detected many times. The read ends 3 residues before the CDR3 terminus; that terminus is restored from the germline J gene. The chain has TRBV5-1 and TRBJ2-7; D is possibly TRBD1 (6 bases). Germline CDR1 is SGHRS and CDR2 is YFSETQ. V was shortened by 4 bases and J by 4 bases, with 9 bases between the two germline ends. This CDR3 comprises 12 residues. The CDR3 protein is CASSLDRYEQYF. The DNA read from the CDR3 is TGCGCCAGCAGCCTAGACAGGTACGAG.

This clone was found a few times. With the read ending 3 residues before the CDR3 end, the germline J gene is used to fill in that end. This chain connects TRBV19 to TRBJ2-7, with D possibly being TRBD1 (6 bases). This CDR3 region has 14 residues. Looked up from germline, CDR1 is LNHDA and CDR2 is SQIVND (reference sequence). V was cut by 3 bases and J by 3 bases, with 12 bases left in between. The chain's CDR3 is CASSMGRTDYEQYF. CDR3 bases read: TGTGCCAGTAGTATGGGCCGGACAGACTACGAG.